The 30 T cell receptor beta chains below all came from one sample that was sequenced in a study of T cell responses to AZD1222 COVID-19 vaccine. Clones were read by immunoSEQ multiplex PCR, and TCRdb kept only the in-frame ones, dropping some. The repertoire holds 110,000 or so clones, with roughly nine tenths as singletons. The source material was peripheral blood, sampled 28 days after the second AZD1222 dose. The receptors originated from an adult who received the AZD1222 COVID-19 vaccine.

This clone was counted a few times. The chain is built from TRBV5-4 and TRBJ2-1, with 7 bases that match TRBD2. Unmatched junction bases numbered 6, after V lost 3 bases and J lost 9 bases. The CDR3 extends over 13 amino acids. CDR1 is SGHNT and CDR2 is YYREEE in the germline V gene (reference sequence). CDR3 amino acids: CASSSTSPSEQFF. The DNA for the CDR3 is TGTGCCAGCAGCTCGACTAGCCCCAGTGAGCAGTTCTTC.

The chain links TRBV11-1 to TRBJ2-7; no reliable D call. V lost 5 bases, J lost 0 bases, and 11 bases lay in between. The germline gives CDR1 SGHAT, CDR2 FQDESV (reference sequence). The CDR3 has 14 amino acids. The CDR3 loop reads CASSRFGSSYEQYF. The CDR3 DNA sequence: TGTGCCAGCAGCCGATTTGGCAGCTCCTACGAGCAGTACTTC.

In its sample, this clone was seen once. CDR3 residues: CASSYEGRSYNEQFF. CDR3 nucleotide sequence: TGTGCCAGCAGTTACGAGGGAAGGTCCTACAATGAGCAGTTCTTC. This chain joins TRBV6-2 or TRBV6-3 and TRBJ2-1; a weak D match, TRBD2 (5 bases). The germline gives CDR1 MNHEY, CDR2 SVGEGT. The V end was cut by 2 bases, the J end by 1 base, with 9 bases between. The length of the CDR3 is 15 residues.

The rearrangement joins TRBV6-5 to TRBJ2-3, with D possibly being TRBD1 or TRBD2 (5 bases each). The CDR3 extends over 12 amino acids. Germline lookup yields CDR1 MNHEY and CDR2 SVGAGI. V was cut by 7 bases and J by 6 bases, with 11 bases left in between. CDR3 sequence reads: CASNRGADTQYF. The CDR3 nucleotides read TGTGCCAGCAATCGGGGCGCTGATACGCAGTATTTT.

This sequence joins TRBV7-9 and TRBJ1-4; unclear D gene. Trimming took 2 bases from V and 3 from J, leaving 7 bases between them. The CDR3 has 14 residues. Germline V CDR1 and CDR2: SEHNR, FQNEAQ (reference sequence). The DNA of the CDR3 is TGTGCCAGCAGCTTAAGACAACCTAATGAAAAACTGTTTTTT. The encoded protein is CASSLRQPNEKLFF.

V and J are TRBV7-2 and TRBJ2-5; the D is unclear. In germline, CDR1 is SGHTA, CDR2 FQGNSA. The CDR3 consists of 15 residues. V was cut by 7 bases and J by 4 bases, with 19 bases left in between. The CDR3 reads CASTPNRVSRETQYF. The CDR3 DNA follows: TGTGCCAGCACTCCAAATAGGGTTTCAAGAGAGACCCAGTACTTC.

This clone has more than one count but fewer than ten. V and J are TRBV27 and TRBJ2-3; D is unclear. The ends were cut back, 4 bases at V and 0 bases at J, with 5 bases in the middle. The CDR3 runs to 13 residues. Germline V CDR1 and CDR2: MNHEY, SMNVEV (reference sequence). The chain's CDR3 is CASSSPSTDTQYF. CDR3 sequence (DNA): TGTGCCAGCAGTTCCCCTAGCACAGATACGCAGTATTTT.

This clone occurred once. The chain has TRBV5-8 and TRBJ2-2; tentative D call: TRBD1 (6 bases). Germline CDR1 SGHTS, CDR2 YDEGEE. CDR3 length equals 15 residues. Between the trimmed V and J ends, which lost 8 bases and 4 bases, there was a span of 18 bases. The CDR3 loop is CARAVQGLSTGELFF. The DNA of the CDR3 is TGTGCCAGAGCGGTACAGGGCCTGAGCACCGGGGAGCTGTTTTTT.

The rearrangement links TRBV2 to TRBJ2-2; weak D call: TRBD2 (5 bases). CDR1 and CDR2 from the germline V gene are SNHLY and FYNNEI. V lost 7 bases and J lost 5, with 11 bases in between. CDR3 size: 13 residues. The CDR3 sequence: CASTEGWTGELFF. The CDR3, as DNA: TGTGCCAGCACCGAGGGTTGGACCGGGGAGCTGTTTTTT.

The chain carries TRBV7-8 and TRBJ1-5; D remains unclear. V was shortened by 1 base and J by 4 bases, with 5 bases between the two germline ends. The CDR3 runs 13 residues. Germline V gives CDR1 SGHVS, CDR2 FQNEAQ. The CDR3 DNA is TGTGCCAGCAGCTTAGGGGCAAATCAGCCCCAGCATTTT. Its translation is CASSLGANQPQHF.

The chain joins TRBV7-2 to TRBJ2-3, with TRBD1 identical over 7 bases. The V segment lost 5 bases and the J segment 5 bases; nucleotides outside the gene matches: 7. Germline lookup yields CDR1 SGHTA and CDR2 FQGNSA. CDR3 length: 14 residues. The DNA for the CDR3 is TGTGCCAGCAGCCCGGACAGGTCGAGAGATACGCAGTATTTT. Protein product: CASSPDRSRDTQYF.

The CDR3 region has the DNA TGTGCCACCAGTGATTCCCCTGGGGGCGGGATTGGCACCGGGGAGCTGTTTTTT. Its protein product is CATSDSPGGGIGTGELFF. The chain recombines TRBV24-1 with TRBJ2-2; D is possibly TRBD1 or TRBD2 (6 bases each). Germline CDR1 and CDR2: KGHDR and SFDVKD. V was cut by 2 bases and J by 4 bases, with 19 bases left in between. The CDR3 is 18 residues long.

This clone was seen just once. The V gene is TRBV19, the J gene TRBJ2-1, with TRBD2 identical over 7 bases. Germline V CDR1 and CDR2: LNHDA, SQIVND (reference sequence). The length of the CDR3 is 16 residues. Losses at the gene ends were 3 bases for V and 4 bases for J; bases not matched to a gene: 9. The CDR3 bases are TGTGCCAGTAGTATGGGAGGGGACCTGCCATACAATGAGCAGTTCTTC. Encoded protein: CASSMGGDLPYNEQFF. Drawing the rest from reference TRBV19 and TRBJ2-1, the complete variable domain is DGGITQSPKYLFRKEGQNVTLSCEQNLNHDAMYWYRQDPGQGLRLIYYSQIVNDFQKGDIAEGYSVSREKKESFPLTVTSAQKNPTAFYLCASSMGGDLPYNEQFFGPGTRLTVL.

This sequence joins TRBV27 and TRBJ2-7, with TRBD1 identical over 8 bases. After removal of 8 bases from V and 2 bases from J, the junction contained 14 bases not matched to a gene. CDR1 is MNHEY, CDR2 SMNVEV, per germline (reference sequence). CDR3 size: 16 residues. The CDR3 loop is CASGILPGQVPYEQYF. CDR3 sequence (DNA): TGTGCCAGCGGAATCCTGCCGGGACAGGTTCCCTACGAGCAGTACTTC.

The genes are TRBV28 and TRBJ2-3, with 7 bases matching TRBD2. Germline CDR1 and CDR2: MDHEN and SYDVKM. Trimming cost V 11 bases and J 6 bases; bases outside gene matches: 11. CDR3 length: 13 amino acids. CDR3 nucleotides: TGTGCCTATGGGGGAGGGGCTGGGGATACGCAGTATTTT. Residues: CAYGGGAGDTQYF.

The V call is TRBV18, the J call TRBJ2-1, with D hard to call. There are 15 residues in the CDR3. From germline, CDR1 is KGHSH and CDR2 LQKENI. With 2 bases removed from V and 0 bases from J, the gap between germline ends came to 8 bases. The CDR3 reads CASSPGLASYNEQFF. CDR3 nucleotides: TGTGCCAGCTCACCAGGATTAGCCTCCTACAATGAGCAGTTCTTC.

The chain combines TRBV27 with TRBJ2-2; the D gene is possibly TRBD2 (6 bases). Trimming stripped 3 bases from V and 4 bases from J, with 12 bases between. The CDR3 extends over 15 amino acids. Germline CDR1 is MNHEY and CDR2 is SMNVEV (reference sequence). The CDR3 reads CASSLEGRGTGELFF. CDR3 in DNA: TGTGCCAGCAGTTTGGAGGGAAGGGGCACCGGGGAGCTGTTTTTT.

The chain employs TRBV29-1 and TRBJ2-1; the D is unclear. CDR3 length: 11 residues. Germline V CDR1 and CDR2: SQVTM, ANQGSEA. Trimming stripped 4 bases from V and 5 bases from J, with 6 bases between. The CDR3 loop is CSVGGNNEQFF. The CDR3 DNA is TGCAGCGTTGGGGGAAACAATGAGCAGTTCTTC.

V usage is TRBV29-1 and J usage is TRBJ2-1, with 8 bases matching TRBD2. The CDR3 covers 14 residues. Per the germline V gene, CDR1 is SQVTM and CDR2 is ANQGSEA. Trimming took 7 bases from V and 4 from J; bases not matched to a gene: 9. This chain's CDR3 is CSANGRAIYNEQFF. CDR3 coding DNA: TGCAGCGCCAACGGGAGGGCCATATACAATGAGCAGTTCTTC.

The chain links TRBV3-1 (or the pseudogene TRBV3-2) to TRBJ2-7; no definite D call. This CDR3 region has 13 residues. V was clipped by 8 bases and J by 9 bases, with 20 bases between them. Germline-derived CDR1 and CDR2 are LGHDT and YNNKEL (reference sequence). The CDR3 here is CASPRDDQKMQYF. In DNA, the CDR3 is TGTGCCAGCCCCCGAGACGATCAAAAAATGCAGTACTTC.

Comments on this clone: One end of the junction does not line up with germline, which may come from a read error. The chain carries TRBV2 and TRBJ1-2; D remains unclear. There are 10 residues in the CDR3. Germline CDR1 and CDR2: SNHLY and FYNNEI. The CDR3 is CASSEAINLF. As DNA, the CDR3 is TGTGCCAGCAGTGAAGCCATAAATCTCTTC.

This rearrangement joins TRBV6-1 to TRBJ2-3; possible D gene TRBD2, 6 bases. The CDR3 contains 15 residues. V shed 3 bases and J shed 2 bases, with 12 bases lying between them. CDR1 is MNHNS, CDR2 SASEGT, per germline. The CDR3 protein is CASSERLAATDTQYF. CDR3 bases: TGTGCCAGCAGTGAGCGATTAGCGGCCACAGATACGCAGTATTTT.

V usage is TRBV28 and J usage is TRBJ2-7; 11 positions agree with TRBD2. The CDR3 covers 15 residues. Germline CDR1 is MDHEN and CDR2 is SYDVKM. The trim removed 8 bases at V and 0 bases at J, leaving 6 bases unmatched. In DNA form, the CDR3 reads TGTGCCAGCGTAAGTAGCGGGAGGGCCTCCTACGAGCAGTACTTC. It codes for CASVSSGRASYEQYF.

The chain combines TRBV5-1 with TRBJ1-5, with a tentative D call TRBD1 (5 bases). Trimming removed 5 bases at V and 0 bases at J, with 12 bases between. Germline V gene data show CDR1 as SGHRS and CDR2 as YFSETQ. The CDR3 is made up of 15 amino acids. The CDR3 protein is CASRITGDSNQPQHF. CDR3 DNA: TGCGCCAGCAGGATTACAGGAGATAGCAATCAGCCCCAGCATTTT.

The chain combines TRBV18 with TRBJ1-2, with D hard to call. Germline V gene data show CDR1 as KGHSH and CDR2 as LQKENI. The CDR3 is 15 amino acids. Deletions cut 3 bases from V and 0 bases from J, with 11 bases between. The CDR3 spells CASSPPGEANYGYTF. CDR3 DNA sequence: TGTGCCAGCTCACCTCCAGGTGAGGCTAACTATGGCTACACCTTC.

This clone was detected only once. The chain couples TRBV6-5 to TRBJ2-7, with 9 bases identical to TRBD1. Germline V gives CDR1 MNHEY, CDR2 SVGAGI. The CDR3 has 15 residues. J lost 4 bases, V lost 6 bases, and 10 bases had no gene match. This CDR3 is CASSPGDRELYEQYF. CDR3 sequence (DNA): TGTGCCAGCAGCCCCGGGGACAGGGAGTTGTACGAGCAGTACTTC.

This clone was observed once. The chain combines TRBV30 with TRBJ1-5; D unclear. CDR3 size: 13 residues. V was clipped by 3 bases and J by 5 bases, with 11 bases between them. Germline-derived CDR1 and CDR2 are GTSNPN and SVGIG (reference sequence). DNA of the CDR3: TGTGCCTGGAGCCGTGGGAGGGATCAGCCCCAGCATTTT. The encoded protein is CAWSRGRDQPQHF.

The CDR3 region has the DNA TGTGCCAGCAGTCCAGGGCCAAATTCACCCCTCCACTTT. It encodes CASSPGPNSPLHF. This chain joins TRBV7-2 and TRBJ1-6; possibly TRBD1 for D (5 bases). The germline gives CDR1 SGHTA, CDR2 FQGNSA. This CDR3 spans 13 amino acids. V was cut by 6 bases and J by 7 bases, with 10 bases left in between.

The V and J genes are TRBV10-3 and TRBJ2-7, with a weak D call TRBD2 (5 bases). Trimming took 2 bases from V and 1 from J, leaving 9 bases between them. Germline V CDR1 and CDR2: ENHRY, SYGVKD. The CDR3 spans 14 residues. The CDR3, as DNA: TGTGCCATCAGTGAGAGATCGGGGTCCTACGAGCAGTACTTC. It is translated as CAISERSGSYEQYF.

For the CDR3, the DNA is TGTGCCAGCTCACCACCGAGAGGGGGAAGCTCCTACAATGAGCAGTTCTTC. Its translation is CASSPPRGGSSYNEQFF. This chain links TRBV18 with TRBJ2-1, with D possibly matching TRBD1 (6 bases). The germline V and J ends were trimmed by 0 bases and 0 bases, with 12 bases remaining between them. Germline values: CDR1 KGHSH, CDR2 LQKENI. There are 17 residues in the CDR3.